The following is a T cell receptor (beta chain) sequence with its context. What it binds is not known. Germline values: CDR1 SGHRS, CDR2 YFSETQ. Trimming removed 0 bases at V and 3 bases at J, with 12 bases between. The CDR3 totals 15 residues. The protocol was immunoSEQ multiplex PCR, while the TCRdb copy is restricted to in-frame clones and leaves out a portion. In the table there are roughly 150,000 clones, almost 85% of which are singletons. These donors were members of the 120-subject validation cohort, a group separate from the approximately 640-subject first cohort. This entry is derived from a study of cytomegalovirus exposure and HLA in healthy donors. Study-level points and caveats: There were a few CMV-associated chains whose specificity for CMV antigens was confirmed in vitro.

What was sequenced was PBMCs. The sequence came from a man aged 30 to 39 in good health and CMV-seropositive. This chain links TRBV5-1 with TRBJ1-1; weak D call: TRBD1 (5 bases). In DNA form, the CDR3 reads TGCGCCAGCAGCTTGGAGGAGTGGGGGGACACTGAAGCTTTCTTT. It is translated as CASSLEEWGDTEAFF.